This TCR beta chain was profiled in a study of control samples from healthy donors and cancer patients. Trimming cost V 7 bases and J 7 bases; bases outside gene matches: 9. From germline, CDR1 is LNHDA and CDR2 SQIVND (reference sequence). This CDR3 is built from 13 residues. Sequenced by immunoSEQ multiplex PCR; TCRdb stores in-frame clones only, minus some. The profile shows approximately 87,000 clones, roughly 89% of them singletons. The material sequenced was blood. This clonotype was obtained from a man aged 50-60 years in good health. The chain couples TRBV19 to TRBJ1-1; 7 bases are shared with TRBD1. The CDR3 sequence: CASNPKAGGEAFF. CDR3 coding DNA: TGTGCCAGTAACCCCAAGGCAGGGGGTGAAGCTTTCTTT.